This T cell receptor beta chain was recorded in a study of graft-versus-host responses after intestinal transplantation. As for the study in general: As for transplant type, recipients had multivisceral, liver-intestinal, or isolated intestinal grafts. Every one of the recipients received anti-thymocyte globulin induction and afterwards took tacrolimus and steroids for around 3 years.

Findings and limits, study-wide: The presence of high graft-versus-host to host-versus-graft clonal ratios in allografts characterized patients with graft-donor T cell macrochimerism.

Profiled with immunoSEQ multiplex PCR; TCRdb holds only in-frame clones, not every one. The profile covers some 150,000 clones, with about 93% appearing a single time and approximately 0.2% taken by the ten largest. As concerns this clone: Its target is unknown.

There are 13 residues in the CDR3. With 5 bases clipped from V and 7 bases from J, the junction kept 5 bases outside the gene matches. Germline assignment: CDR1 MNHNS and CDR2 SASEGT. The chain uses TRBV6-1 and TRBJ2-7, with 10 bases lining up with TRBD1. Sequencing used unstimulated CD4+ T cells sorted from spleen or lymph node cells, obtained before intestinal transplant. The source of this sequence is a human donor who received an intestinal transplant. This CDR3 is CASSFDRGREQYF. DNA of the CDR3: TGTGCCAGCAGTTTCGACAGGGGGCGAGAGCAGTACTTC.